The 30 T cell receptor beta chains listed next were all sequenced from one sample in a study of blood T cell repertoires in COVID-19. TCRdb's table, derived via immunoSEQ multiplex PCR, lists solely in-frame clones and lacks some. This sample has about 200,000 clones; approximately 88% occur once, and the top ten carry roughly 8.4%. The source material was PBMCs or T cells enriched from blood (not recorded which). The receptor set was obtained from a woman between 18 and 29 years old who had recovered from COVID-19.

The chain combines TRBV29-1 with TRBJ2-1; 7 bases agree with TRBD2. The trim removed 7 bases at V and 8 bases at J, leaving 14 bases unmatched. The germline CDR1 and CDR2 sequences are SQVTM and ANQGSEA. CDR3 length: 14 residues. This CDR3 is CSGGGGRRGDEQFF. Written as DNA, the CDR3 is TGCAGCGGCGGCGGGGGAAGGAGAGGCGATGAGCAGTTCTTC.

The gene calls are TRBV25-1 and TRBJ2-5; D may be TRBD2 (5 bases). Per the germline V gene, CDR1 is MGHDK and CDR2 is SYGVNS. The CDR3 loop spans 15 amino acids. V lost 3 bases and J lost 3, with 14 bases in between. CDR3 residues: CASSDPSRRKETQYF. CDR3 nucleotides: TGTGCCAGCAGTGACCCCTCGCGGAGGAAAGAGACCCAGTACTTC.

This chain links TRBV10-3 with TRBJ1-5; D is possibly TRBD1 (6 bases). The CDR3 consists of 19 residues. V was pared by 6 bases and J by 0 bases, with 24 bases between. Germline-derived CDR1 and CDR2 are ENHRY and SYGVKD. In DNA, the CDR3 is TGTGCCATCAGCCCGGGGACATTCGAGAGGTCAAATAGCAATCAGCCCCAGCATTTT. It codes for CAISPGTFERSNSNQPQHF.

The V gene is TRBV5-1, the J gene TRBJ1-1; TRBD1 matches at 9 bases. CDR3 size: 14 residues. With 0 bases clipped from V and 5 bases from J, the junction kept 2 bases outside the gene matches. Germline loops: CDR1 SGHRS, CDR2 YFSETQ. The DNA for the CDR3 is TGCGCCAGCAGCTTGGACAGGGGGCATACTGAAGCTTTCTTT. It specifies CASSLDRGHTEAFF.

The CDR3 sequence is CASSQDAGLTEAFF. CDR3 bases: TGTGCCAGCAGCCAAGACGCGGGATTGACTGAAGCTTTCTTT. The chain employs TRBV4-2 and TRBJ1-1; D remains unclear. V dropped 0 bases and J dropped 5 bases, with 10 bases sitting between them. Per germline, CDR1 LGHNA and CDR2 YNFKEQ. The CDR3 runs 14 residues.

V is TRBV7-6 and J is TRBJ2-7, with D tentatively TRBD2 (5 bases). V dropped 1 base and J dropped 2 bases, with 12 bases sitting between them. This CDR3 is built from 15 residues. Germline loops: CDR1 SGHVS, CDR2 FNYEAQ. The CDR3 sequence is CASSLDAPGTYEQYF. The CDR3 nucleotides read TGTGCCAGCAGCTTAGATGCCCCCGGGACCTACGAGCAGTACTTC.

The CDR3 loop reads CASSVTTGGGETQYF. Written as DNA, the CDR3 is TGTGCCAGCAGCGTCACAACCGGGGGGGGAGAGACCCAGTACTTC. The chain combines TRBV7-7 with TRBJ2-5; 8 bases are shared with TRBD2. The CDR3 totals 15 residues. Germline values: CDR1 SSHAT, CDR2 FNYEAQ (reference sequence). V dropped 5 bases and J dropped 4; count of bases not matched to a gene: 9.

The chain recombines TRBV6-8 with TRBJ2-5, with TRBD2 as a possible D gene (5 bases). This CDR3 has 13 amino acids. V lost 7 bases and J 2 bases, leaving 11 bases between the germline ends. Germline V CDR1 and CDR2: MNHGY, SAAAGT. The CDR3 loop is CASIQPGQETQYF. CDR3 bases: TGTGCCAGCATCCAGCCGGGGCAAGAGACCCAGTACTTC.

The chain joins TRBV3-1 (or the pseudogene TRBV3-2) to TRBJ2-1; the D is unclear. V was cut by 1 base and J by 6 bases, with 10 bases left in between. This CDR3 is 14 amino acids long. Germline CDR1 reads LGHDT; CDR2 reads YNNKEL (reference sequence). CDR3 sequence: CASSQVSYGNEQFF. The CDR3 DNA reads TGTGCCAGCAGCCAAGTGAGCTATGGCAATGAGCAGTTCTTC.

The rearrangement joins TRBV19 to TRBJ2-7; unclear D gene. V was pared by 4 bases and J by 3 bases, with 10 bases between. CDR3 length: 13 residues. The germline CDR1 and CDR2 sequences are LNHDA and SQIVND (reference sequence). CDR3 DNA: TGTGCCAGTAGTACTCCACCGGGCTACGAGCAGTACTTC. Residues: CASSTPPGYEQYF.

The CDR3 loop reads CASSPRGQGANGYTF. The CDR3 nucleotides read TGTGCCAGCAGTCCCCGGGGACAGGGGGCAAATGGCTACACCTTC. The genes are TRBV2 and TRBJ1-2, with 12 nucleotides matching TRBD1. CDR1 is SNHLY and CDR2 is FYNNEI in the germline V gene. The CDR3 has 15 residues. V trimming: 5 bases; J trimming: 6 bases; junction bases outside the gene matches: 7.

V and J are TRBV12-3 or TRBV12-4 and TRBJ2-4, with a weak D call TRBD2 (7 bases). This CDR3 region has 13 residues. Trimming left V 3 bases short and J 8 bases short, with 11 bases between. CDR3 loop: CASSFRGGDIQYF. The DNA of the CDR3 is TGTGCCAGCAGTTTTAGGGGGGGCGACATTCAGTACTTC.

The V call is TRBV29-1, the J call TRBJ2-7; the match to TRBD1 covers 12 bases. Germline V lookup: CDR1 SQVTM, CDR2 ANQGSEA. The CDR3 spans 13 residues. The junction had 6 bases not matched to a gene; V was cut back by 6 bases and J by 6 bases. CDR3 region: CSVEGTGGGEQYF. The CDR3 DNA reads as TGCAGCGTCGAGGGGACAGGGGGCGGCGAGCAGTACTTC.

The V gene is TRBV12-5, the J gene TRBJ1-2, with unresolved D. V was cut by 0 bases and J by 5 bases, with 19 bases left in between. The CDR3 has 17 amino acids. The V gene's germline CDR1 is LGHNT and CDR2 FRNRAP. The CDR3: CASGLVQIGLPGYGYTF. The CDR3 DNA sequence: TGTGCTAGTGGTTTGGTACAAATTGGGCTCCCGGGGTATGGCTACACCTTC.

CDR3 protein: CASRDSLNQPQHF. The CDR3 nucleotides read TGTGCCAGCCGGGACAGTCTCAATCAGCCCCAGCATTTT. The rearrangement joins TRBV28 to TRBJ1-5; the match to TRBD1 covers 7 bases. Germline CDR1 MDHEN, CDR2 SYDVKM. CDR3 length: 13 residues. V lost 8 bases, J lost 3 bases, and 4 bases stayed unmatched.

The gene calls are TRBV19 and TRBJ2-1; D is uncertain. With 3 bases removed from V and 10 bases from J, the gap between germline ends came to 7 bases. CDR3 length: 11 amino acids. Germline V lookup: CDR1 LNHDA, CDR2 SQIVND (reference sequence). CDR3 sequence reads: CASSISLEQFF. The CDR3 DNA reads TGTGCCAGTAGTATTTCACTGGAGCAGTTCTTC.

This rearrangement joins TRBV11-1 to TRBJ1-6; TRBD1 matches 10 bases. Germline lookup yields CDR1 SGHAT and CDR2 FQDESV (reference sequence). The CDR3 is 16 amino acids. J gave up 9 bases and V 0 bases, and 5 bases lay outside the gene matches. In nucleotides, the CDR3 is TGTGCCAGCAGCTTAGCCCGGGACAGGGGTGCTTCACCCCTCCACTTT. Its translation is CASSLARDRGASPLHF.

This clone was recorded once. The chain has TRBV7-2 and TRBJ2-5; TRBD2 matches 8 bases. The CDR3 runs 18 residues. V lost 1 base to trimming and J lost 2 bases; unmatched junction nucleotides: 12. Per the germline V gene, CDR1 is SGHTA and CDR2 is FQGNSA. The CDR3 DNA reads TGTGCCAGCAGCTTAGTGCCCGGTGCGGGGGGTCAACAAGAGACCCAGTACTTC. Translated, it gives CASSLVPGAGGQQETQYF.

The CDR3 spells CAISERQKGGQYNEQFF. The CDR3 DNA is TGTGCCATCAGTGAGCGCCAAAAGGGCGGACAGTACAATGAGCAGTTCTTC. V and J are TRBV10-3 and TRBJ2-1; a possible D gene is TRBD1 (6 bases). Germline CDR1 reads ENHRY; CDR2 reads SYGVKD. The CDR3 sequence is 17 residues long. V lost 2 bases and J 4 bases, leaving 18 bases between the germline ends.

The chain uses TRBV10-3 and TRBJ2-6, with TRBD1 matching 8 bases. Germline CDR1 is ENHRY and CDR2 is SYGVKD. CDR3 length: 16 amino acids. V gave up 6 bases and J gave up 0 bases; unmatched junction bases: 4. This chain's CDR3 is CAISRQGNSGANVLTF. CDR3 DNA sequence: TGTGCCATCAGCCGACAGGGGAACTCTGGGGCCAACGTCCTGACTTTC.

This clone was recorded only once. The V and J genes are TRBV9 and TRBJ2-7; TRBD1 matches at 9 bases. CDR1 SGDLS and CDR2 YYNGEE come from the germline V gene. This CDR3 contains 15 residues. The trim removed 5 bases at V and 5 bases at J, leaving 11 bases unmatched. The CDR3 region is CASSLTDRGSHEQYF. The DNA for the CDR3 is TGTGCCAGCAGTCTTACCGACAGGGGGTCCCACGAGCAGTACTTC.

The chain links TRBV6-5 to TRBJ2-1; D is perhaps TRBD1 (7 bases). The length of the CDR3 is 15 residues. Germline V gene sequence: CDR1 MNHEY, CDR2 SVGAGI. V was cut by 6 bases and J by 3 bases, with 15 bases left in between. For the CDR3, the DNA is TGTGCCAGCAGGGAGGGACAGAAAGGCTACAATGAGCAGTTCTTC. Translation gives CASREGQKGYNEQFF.

This rearrangement joins TRBV5-1 to TRBJ1-1; TRBD1 matches 7 bases. The CDR3 spans 15 residues. CDR1 is SGHRS and CDR2 is YFSETQ in the germline V gene. The J segment lost 1 base and the V segment lost 4 bases, leaving 7 bases of the junction unmatched. CDR3 amino acids: CASSKTGMGNTEAFF. The CDR3 coding sequence is TGCGCCAGCAGCAAGACAGGGATGGGGAACACTGAAGCTTTCTTT.

The chain is built from TRBV9 and TRBJ1-1, with 9 bases matching TRBD1. Germline CDR1 and CDR2: SGDLS and YYNGEE. Trimming removed 0 bases from V and 5 bases from J; junction bases left unmatched: 5. This CDR3 region has 15 residues. CDR3 residues: CASSVGGDRATEAFF. DNA for the CDR3: TGTGCCAGCAGCGTAGGTGGGGACAGGGCAACTGAAGCTTTCTTT. Variable domain in full (rest from reference TRBV9 and TRBJ1-1): DSGVTQTPKHLITATGQRVTLRCSPRSGDLSVYWYQQSLDQGLQFLIQYYNGEERAKGNILERFSAQQFPDLHSELNLSSLELGDSALYFCASSVGGDRATEAFFGQGTRLTVV.

The chain is built from TRBV2 and TRBJ1-1, with unresolved D. Germline V gene sequence: CDR1 SNHLY, CDR2 FYNNEI. The CDR3 extends over 13 amino acids. V lost 6 bases to trimming and J lost 0 bases, with 8 bases between them. The CDR3 reads CASRDDMNTEAFF. For the CDR3, the DNA is TGTGCCAGCAGAGATGACATGAACACTGAAGCTTTCTTT.

The CDR3 region is CASSPDRQETQYF. The CDR3, as DNA: TGCGCCAGCAGCCCAGACAGACAAGAGACCCAGTACTTC. This chain connects TRBV5-1 to TRBJ2-5; perhaps TRBD1 as D (5 bases). V dropped 4 bases and J dropped 2 bases, with 9 bases sitting between them. Germline CDR1 SGHRS, CDR2 YFSETQ. The CDR3 is made up of 13 amino acids. The full variable domain, in which reference TRBV5-1 and TRBJ2-5 provide the parts outside the CDR3, is KAGVTQTPRYLIKTRGQQVTLSCSPISGHRSVSWYQQTPGQGLQFLFEYFSETQRNKGNFPGRFSGRQFSNSRSEMNVSTLELGDSALYLCASSPDRQETQYFGPGTRLLVL.

This clone has a handful of counts. The chain carries TRBV27 and TRBJ1-1; 10 positions agree with TRBD1. The ends lost 4 bases at V and 1 base at J; junction bases unmatched: 0. From germline, CDR1 is MNHEY and CDR2 SMNVEV (reference sequence). The length of the CDR3 is 14 residues. CDR3 amino acids: CASSWDRGNTEAFF. Here the CDR3 DNA reads TGTGCCAGCAGTTGGGACAGGGGGAACACTGAAGCTTTCTTT.

In its sample, this clone was seen a few times. The V gene is TRBV5-6, the J gene TRBJ1-1; perhaps TRBD1 as D (5 bases). V gave up 5 bases and J gave up 4 bases, with 12 bases separating them. The CDR3 runs 13 residues. Germline V CDR1 and CDR2: SGHDT, YYEEEE. CDR3 loop: CASRDRGGTEAFF. Written as DNA, the CDR3 is TGTGCCAGCAGGGATAGGGGTGGCACTGAAGCTTTCTTT.

The chain links TRBV6-5 to TRBJ1-2; D not certain. Germline V gives CDR1 MNHEY, CDR2 SVGAGI. CDR3 length: 14 residues. V dropped 0 bases and J dropped 4 bases, with 9 bases sitting between them. CDR3 DNA: TGTGCCAGCAGTTACTCCGCTGCGGGCTATGGCTACACCTTC. Its protein product is CASSYSAAGYGYTF.

This rearrangement joins TRBV27 to TRBJ2-7, with D tentatively TRBD2 (5 bases). The CDR3 loop spans 12 amino acids. V was clipped by 10 bases and J by 3 bases, with 13 bases between them. The germline V gene has CDR1 MNHEY and CDR2 SMNVEV (reference sequence). The CDR3 bases are TGTGCCAACCCGGAGAGGGTCTACGAGCAGTACTTC. Residues: CANPERVYEQYF.